This T cell receptor (beta chain) was captured by sequencing in a study of cytotoxic CD8 clonotypes in ibrutinib-treated CLL. The overall study: Researchers reported about 10 relapsed/refractory and approximately 16 treatment-naive patients, roughly 18 of them IGHV unmutated. Samples averaged 255,043 productive templates and about 94,000 productive rearrangements. Points from the study as a whole: Baseline levels of clonality went above those of age-matched healthy donors and moved with circulating CD8+ T-cell counts.

On this clone: What it binds is not known.

Sequenced by immunoSEQ multiplex PCR; TCRdb stores in-frame clones only, minus some. The data show 250,000 to 350,000 clones, with roughly four fifths seen just once and approximately 5.1% held by the top ten. The source was PBMCs, collected at disease progression, from a patient treated with ibrutinib. This clonotype was sampled from a human donor with chronic lymphocytic leukemia.

The CDR3 reads CAIGGPGTGELFF. In DNA, the CDR3 is TGCGCCATCGGAGGGCCGGGCACCGGGGAGCTGTTTTTT. V is TRBV5-1 and J is TRBJ2-2; a possible D gene is TRBD2 (6 bases). Germline CDR1 reads SGHRS; CDR2 reads YFSETQ. Between the trimmed V and J ends, which lost 9 bases and 4 bases, there was a span of 13 bases. The CDR3 covers 13 residues.